This T cell receptor beta chain stems from a study of T cell responses to AZD1222 COVID-19 vaccine. Overall study context: Whether given at about 4 or about 12 weeks, second doses were pooled.

This clone appeared a few times. Its matching antigen is unknown. Sequencing used immunoSEQ multiplex PCR; TCRdb keeps in-frame clones, though not all of them. The table lists tens of thousands of clones, around nine tenths of them singletons, with less than 3.5% in the top ten. Study findings and constraints: There were repertoire samples only from the period after the peak T cell response. Vaccine-associated CD4 TCRs spanned spike, dominant at 160-218 and 743-854. Close to half of all spike-specific TCRs reportedly target regions of the variants that are unmutated.

The germline V gene has CDR1 SGHAT and CDR2 FQNNGV. With 4 bases clipped from V and 12 bases from J, the junction kept 14 bases outside the gene matches. The CDR3 totals 16 residues. This TCR came from an adult in good health. The rearrangement links TRBV11-2 to TRBJ2-2; 10 bases align to TRBD1. The sample consisted of peripheral blood, taken on day 0 of AZD1222 vaccination. Written as DNA, the CDR3 is TGTGCCAGCAGCTCCAGACAGGGGGCGAGTGCCCTGAAGCTGTTTTTT. This encodes CASSSRQGASALKLFF. Complete variable domain (other parts from reference TRBV11-2 and TRBJ2-2): EAGVAQSPRYKIIEKRQSVAFWCNPISGHATLYWYQQILGQGPKLLIQFQNNGVVDDSQLPKDRFSAERLKGVDSTLKIQPAKLEDSAVYLCASSSRQGASALKLFFGEGSRLTVL.